This entry concerns a single T cell receptor (beta chain). Germline V gene sequence: CDR1 LGHDT, CDR2 YNNKEL (reference sequence). The CDR3 extends over 13 amino acids. With 8 bases removed from V and 0 bases from J, the gap between germline ends came to 10 bases. This sample is part of a study of control samples from healthy donors and cancer patients. Repertoires were generated with immunoSEQ multiplex PCR, while TCRdb's copy carries only in-frame clones and drops some. The sample holds 100,000 to 150,000 clones, about 93% seen once. This clonotype was obtained from a man aged 45 to 65 with head and neck cancer. Sequenced material: PBMCs. The chain has TRBV3-1 (or the pseudogene TRBV3-2) and TRBJ1-1; a possible D gene is TRBD1 (6 bases). Here the CDR3 DNA reads TGTGCCAGCCGGGACACCTTGAACACTGAAGCTTTCTTT. Residues: CASRDTLNTEAFF.